This TCR beta chain was recovered during a study of shared clonotypes between healthy human individuals. Authors' processing steps: As immunoSEQ supplied junction-only sequences (without quality scores), filtering differed. The data were produced by immunoSEQ multiplex PCR, yet TCRdb's version contains in-frame clones alone and is incomplete. That table furnishes V, J and clone size, whereas the DNA furnished D and trimming. The data contain 450,000 or so clones, 70% to 80% of them singletons. Turning to this clone: Its matching antigen is unknown. A far larger clone is one nucleotide away, so this likely arose from a read error.

Broader study findings: Sequencing depth was expected to influence donor clonotype sharing.

This receptor was identified in a woman in her thirties or forties in good health. Some clones in this sample may be carry-over from other donors' samples. Material for sequencing was PBMCs.

The CDR3 DNA reads as TGTACCTGGAAGCGACAGGAATCCCCTTATGGCTACACCTTC. It translates to CTWKRQESPYGYTF. The chain joins TRBV30 to TRBJ1-2; TRBD1 is a possible D gene (6 bases). Per the germline V gene, CDR1 is GTSNPN and CDR2 is SVGIG (reference sequence). There are 14 residues in the CDR3.